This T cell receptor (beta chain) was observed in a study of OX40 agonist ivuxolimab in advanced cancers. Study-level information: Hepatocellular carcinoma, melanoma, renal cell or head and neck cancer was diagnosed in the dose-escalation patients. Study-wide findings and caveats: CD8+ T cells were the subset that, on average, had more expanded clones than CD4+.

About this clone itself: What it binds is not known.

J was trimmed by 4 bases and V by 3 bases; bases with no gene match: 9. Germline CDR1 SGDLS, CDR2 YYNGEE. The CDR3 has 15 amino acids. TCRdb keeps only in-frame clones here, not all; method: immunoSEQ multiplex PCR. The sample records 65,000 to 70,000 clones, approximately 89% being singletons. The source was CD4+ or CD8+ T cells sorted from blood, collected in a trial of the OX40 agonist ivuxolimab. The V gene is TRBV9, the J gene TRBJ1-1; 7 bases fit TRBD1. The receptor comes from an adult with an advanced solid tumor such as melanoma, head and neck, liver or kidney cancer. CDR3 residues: CASSASGQMGTEAFF. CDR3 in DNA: TGTGCCAGCAGCGCCTCGGGACAGATGGGCACTGAAGCTTTCTTT.